This T cell receptor (beta chain) was captured by sequencing in a study of blood T cells in healthy people across ages. A second about 6 to 12 cycle PCR used barcoded and J-beta primers. TCRdb re-called the 5' RACE reads through MiXCR, storing one row per CDR3 protein. The data hold about 1.1 million distinct CDR3 sequences, with roughly two fifths observed a single time. The CDR3 consists of 15 residues. Trimming took 6 bases from V and 0 from J, leaving 13 bases between them. Germline CDR1 reads WNHNN; CDR2 reads SYGVQD (reference sequence). This receptor was taken from a man between 18 and 35 years old in good health. This chain connects TRBV10-1 to TRBJ2-3; D is possibly TRBD1 or TRBD2 (5 bases each). Material for sequencing was blood. The CDR3 here is CASRDGTASTDTQYF. The CDR3 bases are TGCGCCAGCAGGGACGGGACGGCTAGCACAGATACGCAGTATTTT.